Listed below are T cell receptor beta chains from one sample, sequenced in a study of CD8 T cells in ankylosing spondylitis. TCRdb analysed the 5' RACE reads with MiXCR anew, one entry per CDR3 protein. The sample has hundreds of thousands of distinct CDR3 sequences; about 10% are singletons. Material for sequencing was blood, either unsorted or a sorted T cell fraction (not recorded which). Receptor source: a male donor with ankylosing spondylitis. CDR3s include the opening cysteine and the closing phenylalanine or tryptophan. D genes are given only for firm matches.

V: TRBV6-5; D: -; J: TRBJ1-2; CDR3: CASSYVGNYGYTF
V: TRBV7-2; D: TRBD1; J: TRBJ1-5; CDR3: CASSEDRFDQPQHF
V: TRBV3-1; D: -; J: TRBJ2-7; CDR3: CASSLFGSALPDEQYF
V: TRBV9; D: -; J: TRBJ1-2; CDR3: CASSVAGAGLGYTF
V: TRBV28; D: -; J: TRBJ1-5; CDR3: CASTTPPTQAQHF
V: TRBV5-1; D: -; J: TRBJ1-2; CDR3: CASSIRESNYGYTF
V: TRBV18; D: TRBD2; J: TRBJ2-7; CDR3: CASSPAGTSLNSYEQYF
V: TRBV9; D: -; J: TRBJ1-3; CDR3: CASSVTVGNTIYF
V: TRBV30; D: -; J: TRBJ1-5; CDR3: CALSGDPSPGNQPQPF
V: TRBV29-1; D: TRBD1; J: TRBJ2-3; CDR3: CSEARDSLDADTQYF
V: TRBV10-1; D: TRBD1; J: TRBJ2-7; CDR3: CASMGDRDDEQYF
V: TRBV7-6; D: TRBD1; J: TRBJ1-1; CDR3: CASSPGQGWTEAFF
V: TRBV20-1; D: -; J: TRBJ2-1; CDR3: CSAPGGSSSYNEQFF
V: TRBV3-1; D: -; J: TRBJ2-1; CDR3: CASSQFASSYNEQFF
V: TRBV20-1; D: -; J: TRBJ1-1; CDR3: CSAPKTSLNTEAFF
V: TRBV4-1; D: -; J: TRBJ2-1; CDR3: CASSQTEVYNEQFF